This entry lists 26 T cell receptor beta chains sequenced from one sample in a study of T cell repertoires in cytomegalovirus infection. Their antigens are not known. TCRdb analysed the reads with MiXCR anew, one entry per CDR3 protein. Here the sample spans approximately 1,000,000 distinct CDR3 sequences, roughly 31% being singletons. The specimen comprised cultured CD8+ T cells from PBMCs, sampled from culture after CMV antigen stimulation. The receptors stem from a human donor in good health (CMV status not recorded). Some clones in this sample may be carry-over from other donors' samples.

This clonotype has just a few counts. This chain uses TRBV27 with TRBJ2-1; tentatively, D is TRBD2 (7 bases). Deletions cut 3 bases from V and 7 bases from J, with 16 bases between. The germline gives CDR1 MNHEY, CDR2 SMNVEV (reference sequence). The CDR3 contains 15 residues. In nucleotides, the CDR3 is TGTGCCAGCAGTTTGATAGGGGGGACTACGAATGAGCAGTTCTTC. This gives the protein CASSLIGGTTNEQFF.

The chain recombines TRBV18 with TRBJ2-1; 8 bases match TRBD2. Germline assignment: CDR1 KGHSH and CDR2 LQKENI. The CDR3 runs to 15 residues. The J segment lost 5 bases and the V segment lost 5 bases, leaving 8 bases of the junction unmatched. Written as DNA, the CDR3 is TGTGCCAGCTCAGTTACGGGACTAGAGGACAATGAGCAGTTCTTC. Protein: CASSVTGLEDNEQFF. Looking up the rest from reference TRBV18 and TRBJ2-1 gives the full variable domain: NAGVMQNPRHLVRRRGQEARLRCSPMKGHSHVYWYRQLPEEGLKFMVYLQKENIIDESGMPKERFSAEFPKEGPSILRIQQVVRGDSAAYFCASSVTGLEDNEQFFGPGTRLTVL.

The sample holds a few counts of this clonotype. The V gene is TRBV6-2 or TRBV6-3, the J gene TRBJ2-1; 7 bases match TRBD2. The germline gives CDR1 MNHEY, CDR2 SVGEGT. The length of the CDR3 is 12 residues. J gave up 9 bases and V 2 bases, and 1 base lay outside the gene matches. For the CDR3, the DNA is TGTGCCAGCAGTTACGGGGGGGTTGAGCAGTTCTTC. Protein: CASSYGGVEQFF.

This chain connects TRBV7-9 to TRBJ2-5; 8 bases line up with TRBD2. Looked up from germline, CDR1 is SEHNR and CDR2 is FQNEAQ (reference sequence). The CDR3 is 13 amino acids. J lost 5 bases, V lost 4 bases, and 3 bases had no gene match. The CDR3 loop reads CASSSRGDETQYF. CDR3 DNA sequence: TGTGCCAGCAGCTCGCGGGGGGATGAGACCCAGTACTTC.

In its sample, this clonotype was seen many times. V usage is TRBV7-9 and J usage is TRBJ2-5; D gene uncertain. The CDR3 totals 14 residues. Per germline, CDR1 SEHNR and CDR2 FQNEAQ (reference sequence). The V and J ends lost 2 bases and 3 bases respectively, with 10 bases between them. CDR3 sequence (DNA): TGTGCCAGCAGCTTATCCCCAGGAGAAGAGACCCAGTACTTC. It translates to CASSLSPGEETQYF.

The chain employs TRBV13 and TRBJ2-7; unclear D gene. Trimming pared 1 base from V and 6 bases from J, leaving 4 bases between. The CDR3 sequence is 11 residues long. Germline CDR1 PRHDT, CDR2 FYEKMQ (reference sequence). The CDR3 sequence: CASSLVSEQYV. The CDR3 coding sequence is TGTGCCAGCAGCTTAGTTTCCGAGCAGTACGTC.

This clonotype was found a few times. The CDR3 is CASSLRDRVNTEAFF. CDR3 nucleotides: TGTGCCAGCAGCTTGAGGGACAGGGTGAACACTGAAGCTTTCTTT. This chain joins TRBV7-8 and TRBJ1-1; 9 positions agree with TRBD1. From germline, CDR1 is SGHVS and CDR2 FQNEAQ. The CDR3 is 15 residues long. With V trimmed by 3 bases and J by 0 bases, 2 bases remained unmatched.

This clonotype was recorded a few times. The CDR3 sequence is CASSYSSPGTTDTQYF. The DNA for the CDR3 is TGTGCCAGCAGTTACTCGAGTCCGGGGACCACAGATACGCAGTATTTT. This chain uses TRBV6-8 with TRBJ2-3; D could derive from TRBD1 or TRBD2 (5 bases each). Trimming removed 0 bases at V and 2 bases at J, with 12 bases between. Germline lookup yields CDR1 MNHGY and CDR2 SAAAGT. This CDR3 contains 16 residues.

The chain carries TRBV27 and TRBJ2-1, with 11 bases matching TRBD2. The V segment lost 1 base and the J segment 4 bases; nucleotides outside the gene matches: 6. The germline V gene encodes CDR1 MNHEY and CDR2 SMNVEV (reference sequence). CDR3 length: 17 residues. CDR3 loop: CASSLWASGGRYNEQFF. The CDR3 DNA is TGTGCCAGCAGTTTATGGGCTAGCGGGGGGCGTTACAATGAGCAGTTCTTC.

The CDR3 protein is CASIKSGLAVPTGELFF. CDR3 in DNA: TGTGCCAGCATCAAATCGGGACTAGCGGTACCCACCGGGGAGCTGTTTTTT. The rearrangement joins TRBV27 to TRBJ2-2, with 11 bases fitting TRBD2. The J segment lost 4 bases and the V segment lost 7 bases, leaving 11 bases of the junction unmatched. Per the germline V gene, CDR1 is MNHEY and CDR2 is SMNVEV (reference sequence). The CDR3 runs to 17 residues.

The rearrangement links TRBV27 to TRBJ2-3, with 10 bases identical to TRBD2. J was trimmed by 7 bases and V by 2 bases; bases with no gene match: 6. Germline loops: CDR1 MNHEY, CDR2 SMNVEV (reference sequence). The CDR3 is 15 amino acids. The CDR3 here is CASSLDSGGLNTQYF. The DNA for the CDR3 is TGTGCCAGCAGTTTAGATAGCGGGGGGTTAAATACGCAGTATTTT.

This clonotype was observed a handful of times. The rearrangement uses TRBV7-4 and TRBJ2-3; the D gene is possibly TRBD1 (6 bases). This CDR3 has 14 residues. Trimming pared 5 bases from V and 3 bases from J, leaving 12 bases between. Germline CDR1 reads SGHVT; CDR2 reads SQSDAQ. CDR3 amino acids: CASSHDRNTDTQYF. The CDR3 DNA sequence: TGTGCCAGCAGCCATGACAGGAATACAGATACGCAGTATTTT.

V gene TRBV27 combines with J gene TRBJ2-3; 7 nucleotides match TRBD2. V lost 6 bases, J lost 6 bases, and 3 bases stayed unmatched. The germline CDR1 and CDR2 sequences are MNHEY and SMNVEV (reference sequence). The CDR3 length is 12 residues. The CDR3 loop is CASSGTMDTQYF. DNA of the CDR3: TGTGCCAGCAGCGGGACTATGGATACGCAGTATTTT.

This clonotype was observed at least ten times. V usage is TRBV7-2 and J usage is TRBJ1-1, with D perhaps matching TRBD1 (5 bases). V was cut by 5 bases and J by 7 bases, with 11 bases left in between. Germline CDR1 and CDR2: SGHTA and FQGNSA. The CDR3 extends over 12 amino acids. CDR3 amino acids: CASSTGTIEAFF. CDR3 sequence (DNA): TGTGCCAGCAGCACCGGGACGATTGAAGCTTTCTTT.

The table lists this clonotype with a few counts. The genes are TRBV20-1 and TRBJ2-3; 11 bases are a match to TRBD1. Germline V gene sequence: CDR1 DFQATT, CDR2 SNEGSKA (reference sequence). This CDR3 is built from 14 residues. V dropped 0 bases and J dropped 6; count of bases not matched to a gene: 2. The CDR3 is CSAREDRGRDTQYF. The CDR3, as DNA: TGCAGTGCTAGAGAGGACAGGGGGCGGGATACGCAGTATTTT.

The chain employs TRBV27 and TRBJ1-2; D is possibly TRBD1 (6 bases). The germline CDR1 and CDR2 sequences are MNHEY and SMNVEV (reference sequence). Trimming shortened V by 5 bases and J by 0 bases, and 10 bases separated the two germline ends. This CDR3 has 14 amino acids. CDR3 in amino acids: CASSGGPTNYGYTF. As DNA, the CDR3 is TGTGCCAGCAGTGGGGGCCCGACTAACTATGGCTACACCTTC.

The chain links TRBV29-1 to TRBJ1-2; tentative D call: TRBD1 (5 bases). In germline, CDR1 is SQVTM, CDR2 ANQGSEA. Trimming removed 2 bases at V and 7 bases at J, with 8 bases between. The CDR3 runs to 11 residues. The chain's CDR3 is CSVERGVGYTF. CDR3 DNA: TGCAGCGTTGAACGGGGGGTTGGCTACACCTTC.

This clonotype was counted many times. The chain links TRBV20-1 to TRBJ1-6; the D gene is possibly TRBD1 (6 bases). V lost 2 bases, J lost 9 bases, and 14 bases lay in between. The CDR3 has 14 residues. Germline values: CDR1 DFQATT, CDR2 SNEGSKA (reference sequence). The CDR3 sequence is CSARTGAEGSPLHF. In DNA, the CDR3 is TGCAGTGCTAGAACGGGGGCAGAAGGTTCACCCCTCCACTTT.

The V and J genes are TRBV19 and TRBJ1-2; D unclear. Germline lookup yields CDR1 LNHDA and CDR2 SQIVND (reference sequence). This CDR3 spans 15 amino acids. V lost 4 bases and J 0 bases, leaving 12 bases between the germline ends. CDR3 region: CASSSIYSSNYGYTF. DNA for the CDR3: TGTGCCAGTAGTAGCATTTACAGCTCTAACTATGGCTACACCTTC.

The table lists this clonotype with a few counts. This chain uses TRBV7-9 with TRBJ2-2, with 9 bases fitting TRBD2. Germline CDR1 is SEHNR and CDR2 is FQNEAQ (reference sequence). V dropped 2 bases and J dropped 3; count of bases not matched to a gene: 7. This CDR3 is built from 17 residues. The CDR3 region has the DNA TGTGCCAGCAGCTTACTTAGCGGGGGCCCATACACCGGGGAGCTGTTTTTT. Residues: CASSLLSGGPYTGELFF.

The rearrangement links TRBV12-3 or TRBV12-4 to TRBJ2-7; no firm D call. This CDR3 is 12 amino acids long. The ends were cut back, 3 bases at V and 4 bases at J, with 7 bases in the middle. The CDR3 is CASSFAPYEQYF. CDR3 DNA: TGTGCCAGCAGTTTTGCGCCTTACGAGCAGTACTTC.

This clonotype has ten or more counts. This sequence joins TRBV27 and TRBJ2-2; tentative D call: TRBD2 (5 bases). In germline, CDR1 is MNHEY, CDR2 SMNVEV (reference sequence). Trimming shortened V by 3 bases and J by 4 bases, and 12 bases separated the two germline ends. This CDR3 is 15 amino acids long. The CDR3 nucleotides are TGTGCCAGCAGTTTCGAAATAGGGAGCACCGGGGAGCTGTTTTTT. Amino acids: CASSFEIGSTGELFF.

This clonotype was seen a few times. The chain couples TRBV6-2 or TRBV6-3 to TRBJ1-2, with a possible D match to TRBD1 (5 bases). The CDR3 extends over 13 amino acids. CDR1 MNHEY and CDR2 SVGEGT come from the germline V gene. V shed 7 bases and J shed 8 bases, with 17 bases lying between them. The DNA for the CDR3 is TGTGCCAGCAACGCGGGACGGGTTAGAGGCTACACCTTC. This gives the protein CASNAGRVRGYTF.

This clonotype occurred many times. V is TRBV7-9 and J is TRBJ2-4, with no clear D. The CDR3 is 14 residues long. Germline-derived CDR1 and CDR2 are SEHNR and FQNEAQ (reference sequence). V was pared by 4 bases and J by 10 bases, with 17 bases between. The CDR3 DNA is TGTGCCAGCAGCTCCCCACTTCCTACGGAAATTCAGTACTTC. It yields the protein CASSSPLPTEIQYF.

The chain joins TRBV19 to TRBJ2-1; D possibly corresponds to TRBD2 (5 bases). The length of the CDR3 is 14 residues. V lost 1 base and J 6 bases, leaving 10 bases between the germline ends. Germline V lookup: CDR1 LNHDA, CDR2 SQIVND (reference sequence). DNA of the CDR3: TGTGCCAGTAGTATAGCAACGGGGTTCAATGAGCAGTTCTTC. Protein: CASSIATGFNEQFF. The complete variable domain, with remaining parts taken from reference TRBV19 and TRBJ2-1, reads DGGITQSPKYLFRKEGQNVTLSCEQNLNHDAMYWYRQDPGQGLRLIYYSQIVNDFQKGDIAEGYSVSREKKESFPLTVTSAQKNPTAFYLCASSIATGFNEQFFGPGTRLTVL.

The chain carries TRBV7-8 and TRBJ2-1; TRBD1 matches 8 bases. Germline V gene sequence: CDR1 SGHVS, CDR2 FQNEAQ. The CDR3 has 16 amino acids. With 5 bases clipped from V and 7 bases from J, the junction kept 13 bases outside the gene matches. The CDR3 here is CASSPVADRGRNEQFF. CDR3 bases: TGTGCCAGCAGCCCCGTCGCCGACAGGGGAAGGAATGAGCAGTTCTTC.